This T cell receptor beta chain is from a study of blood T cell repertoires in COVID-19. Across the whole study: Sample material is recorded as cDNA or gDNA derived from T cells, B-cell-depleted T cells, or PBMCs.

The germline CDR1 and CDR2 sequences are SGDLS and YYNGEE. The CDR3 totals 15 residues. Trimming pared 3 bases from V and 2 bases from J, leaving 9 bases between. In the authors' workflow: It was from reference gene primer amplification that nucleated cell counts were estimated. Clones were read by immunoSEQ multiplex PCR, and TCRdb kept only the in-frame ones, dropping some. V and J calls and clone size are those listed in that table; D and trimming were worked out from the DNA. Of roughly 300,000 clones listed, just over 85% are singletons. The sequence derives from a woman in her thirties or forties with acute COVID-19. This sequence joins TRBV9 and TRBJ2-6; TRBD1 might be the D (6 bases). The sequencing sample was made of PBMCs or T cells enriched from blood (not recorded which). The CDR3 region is CASSGGTPGANVLTF. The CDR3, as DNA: TGTGCCAGCAGCGGAGGGACACCTGGGGCCAACGTCCTGACTTTC.